This TCR beta chain was sequenced in a study of identifying expanded T cells in peripheral blood (dated by TCRdb to the late 2010s). Regarding the complete study: Separate aliquots of the same genomic DNA pool were sequenced to produce technical replicates, and four replicates were compared in pairs.

Comment on this clone: Its antigen remains unidentified. Base qualities are not recorded, but no much larger clone differs from it by a single base.

The immunoSEQ Assay, which uses bias-controlled multiplex PCR amplification of genomic DNA, was used to profile TCRbeta CDR3 regions. On the study's bioinformatics: To quantify the absolute abundance of each unique TCRbeta CDR3 region, the sequences were collapsed and filtered. Differential abundance was tested with a binomial (Fisher-equivalent) model and with a beta-binomial model adding time-dependent variance fitted from healthy donors. Clones with fewer than 5 combined templates were removed, and a clone was called differentially abundant if the clone's Benjamini-Hochberg FDR was below 0.01. In the beta-binomial model, variance was expressed as a function of the total template count across the two samples, in the form v = (b*log(k)+a)^2. This is the immuneACCESS table as TCRdb keeps it, with only in-frame sequences that have V and J called. A part of the clones is gone; compared with another copy, unresolved V genes explain less than half, and the rest is unexplained. V and J calls and clone size are those listed in that table; D and trimming were worked out from the DNA. Recorded for this sample are under 110,000 clones; roughly 89% of them occurred a single time. About a sixth of the sample rests with the top ten.

The germline V gene encodes CDR1 SGHNT and CDR2 YYREEE (reference sequence). The CDR3 covers 14 residues, taking in both the cysteine and the phenylalanine. Kept here is only the CDR3 DNA, which spans 42 bases and is read in frame from base 1. V ends up 3 bases short and J 2 bases short, with an unmatched junction base count of 4. Broader findings and caveats from the paper: About 1.2 differentially abundant clones were flagged by the binomial model between technical replicates, whereas about 17 and 20 were flagged over around two weeks and four weeks, respectively. Variance in clone template counts between two-week samples significantly increased with total template count across all healthy donors. The authors expected that biological variance in healthy repertoires might rise further over much longer intervals, such as months to years. Across all healthy-donor time intervals, the beta-binomial model significantly cut both the number of clones called differentially abundant and the false-positive rate.

No immune events, such as infections, were documented for the healthy donors during the collection period. Healthy-donor blood repertoires served as a training cohort to calibrate time-dependent variance in a beta-binomial model of T-cell clone differential abundance. There were about ten healthy donors in the training cohort, of whom 3 were female and 7 were male. On average the donors were around 41 years old, and their ages spanned roughly 29 to 64 years. Whole blood from each healthy donor was obtained from a commercial supplier and was collected at three time points roughly 14 days apart. For immunosequencing, genomic DNA was extracted from unsorted whole blood.

Sequencing was performed on blood. The V gene is TRBV5-4 and the J gene is TRBJ2-7; 8 of the junction bases match TRBD2. This TCR derives from a person aged 18-69 years in good health. Here the CDR3 is given as CASSSGGGTYEQYF. The nucleotides read TGTGCCAGCAGCTCCGGGGGGGGTACCTACGAGCAGTACTTC.